This T cell receptor beta chain was recorded in a study of blood T cell repertoires in COVID-19. The CDR3 runs 15 residues. The J segment lost 0 bases and the V segment lost 7 bases, leaving 7 bases of the junction unmatched. CDR1 MNHEY and CDR2 SMNVEV come from the germline V gene (reference sequence). TCRdb's copy holds only in-frame clones and misses some; the assay was immunoSEQ multiplex PCR. Of 200,000 to 250,000 clones in the sample, nearly 90% were seen once. Sequenced material: peripheral blood. The TCR originated in a young woman who had recovered from COVID-19. This chain links TRBV27 with TRBJ2-3, with 7 nucleotides matching TRBD2. The CDR3 spells CASNLADSSTDTQYF. CDR3 sequence (DNA): TGTGCCAGCAACCTAGCGGATTCTAGCACAGATACGCAGTATTTT.